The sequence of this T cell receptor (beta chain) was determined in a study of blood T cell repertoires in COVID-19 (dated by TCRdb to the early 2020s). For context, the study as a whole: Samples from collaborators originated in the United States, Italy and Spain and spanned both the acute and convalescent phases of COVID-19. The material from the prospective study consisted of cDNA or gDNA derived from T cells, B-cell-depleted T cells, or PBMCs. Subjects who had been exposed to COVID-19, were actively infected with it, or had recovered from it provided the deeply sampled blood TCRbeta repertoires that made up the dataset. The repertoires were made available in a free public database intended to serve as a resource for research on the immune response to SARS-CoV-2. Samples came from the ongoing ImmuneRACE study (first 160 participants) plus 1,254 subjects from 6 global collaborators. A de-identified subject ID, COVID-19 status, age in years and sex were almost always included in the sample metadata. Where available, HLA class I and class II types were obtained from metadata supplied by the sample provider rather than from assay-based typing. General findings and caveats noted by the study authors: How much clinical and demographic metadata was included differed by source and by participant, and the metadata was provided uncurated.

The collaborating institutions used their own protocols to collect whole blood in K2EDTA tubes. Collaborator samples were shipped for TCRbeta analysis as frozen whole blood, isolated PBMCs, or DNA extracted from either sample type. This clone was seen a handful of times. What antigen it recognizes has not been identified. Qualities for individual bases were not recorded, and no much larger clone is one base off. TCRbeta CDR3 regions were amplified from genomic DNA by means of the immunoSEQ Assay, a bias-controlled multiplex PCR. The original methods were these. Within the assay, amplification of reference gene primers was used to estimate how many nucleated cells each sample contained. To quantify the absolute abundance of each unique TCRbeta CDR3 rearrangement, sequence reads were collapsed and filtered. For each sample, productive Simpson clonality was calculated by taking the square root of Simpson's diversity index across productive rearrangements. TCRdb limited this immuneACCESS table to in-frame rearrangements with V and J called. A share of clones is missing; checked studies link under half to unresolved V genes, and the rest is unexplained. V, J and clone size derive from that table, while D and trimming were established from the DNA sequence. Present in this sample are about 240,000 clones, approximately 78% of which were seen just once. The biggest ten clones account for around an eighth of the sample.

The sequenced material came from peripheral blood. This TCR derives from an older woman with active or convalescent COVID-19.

The encoded CDR3 is CAWTGGNDEKLFF. The nucleotide sequence reads as follows: TGTGCCTGGACAGGGGGGAATGATGAAAAACTGTTTTTT. The chain is assembled from TRBV30 and TRBJ1-4; 7 of the junction bases match TRBD1. V is pruned by 4 bases and J by 6 bases, leaving 5 bases of the junction without a gene match. Taken from cysteine to phenylalanine, the CDR3 has 13 residues. The only DNA kept is the CDR3, 39 bases in frame from the first base. As encoded in the germline V gene (reference sequence), CDR1 is GTSNPN while CDR2 is SVGIG.